This T cell receptor beta chain stems from a study of T cell responses to AZD1222 COVID-19 vaccine. Study details: Second-dose recipients at about 4 or about 12 weeks were treated as one pooled group.

This clone was found a few times. Its antigen is currently unknown. V shed 2 bases and J shed 1 base, with 5 bases lying between them. This CDR3 is 13 amino acids long. CDR1 SGHTA and CDR2 FQGNSA come from the germline V gene. Regarding the study as a whole: None of the repertoires were sampled until the peak T cell response had passed. Donors were mostly white British, more females; clonal diversity possibly underestimated. Baseline antibody screening turned up just six seropositive AZD1222 recipients.

Repertoires were generated with immunoSEQ multiplex PCR, while TCRdb's copy carries only in-frame clones and drops some. Of around 120,000 clones in the sample, approximately 90% are singletons; the top ten hold just over 7%. The receptor was derived from an adult in good health. This chain links TRBV7-2 with TRBJ1-1; D is unclear. The sequencing used peripheral blood, collected on day 0 of AZD1222 vaccination. The DNA for the CDR3 is TGTGCCAGCAGCTTATTTGAGAACACTGAAGCTTTCTTT. Amino acid sequence: CASSLFENTEAFF.